Listed below are T cell receptor beta chains from one sample, sequenced in a study of response to subunit inactivated influenza vaccine. Using its own MiXCR run on the RT-PCR reads, TCRdb lists one record per CDR3 protein. The sample has hundreds of thousands of distinct CDR3 sequences; 12% to 15% are singletons. Sequencing was performed on PBMCs from blood, taken around 15 days before vaccination. Receptors originate from a man between 45 and 60 years old who received an inactivated influenza vaccine. CDR3s include the opening cysteine and the closing phenylalanine or tryptophan. A D gene is named only where the DNA matches it firmly. A clone size is listed for some rows: how often the clone was seen (once, few, many), or a class if it is expanded.

-	TRBV4-2	-	14	TRBJ1-5	CASSPSLSNQPQHF	TGTGCCAGCAGCCCCAGCCTTAGCAATCAGCCCCAGCATTTT
-	TRBV5-1	TRBD1	14	TRBJ2-1	CASSRDRGGNEQFF	TGCGCCAGCAGCCGGGACAGGGGAGGGAATGAGCAGTTCTTC
-	TRBV7-8	TRBD1	15	TRBJ2-1	CASRHRDSSYNEQFF	TGTGCCAGCAGACACCGGGACAGCTCCTACAATGAGCAGTTCTTC
few	TRBV20-1	-	14	TRBJ2-7	CSARTAAGAYEQYF	TGCAGTGCTAGAACCGCCGCCGGGGCCTACGAGCAGTACTTC
few	TRBV7-6	-	16	TRBJ2-2	CASSFLSGQNTGELFF	TGTGCCAGCAGCTTTCTTTCGGGACAAAACACCGGGGAGCTGTTTTTT
many	TRBV7-9	-	17	TRBJ1-3	CASSATGGESSGNTIYF	TGTGCCAGCAGCGCCACGGGGGGGGAATCTTCTGGAAACACCATATATTTT
few	TRBV7-2	TRBD2	16	TRBJ2-3	CASSLRLAGATDTQYF	TGTGCCAGCAGCCTAAGACTAGCGGGGGCCACAGATACGCAGTATTTT
few	TRBV4-2	-	13	TRBJ2-2	CASSQARDGELFF	TGTGCCAGCAGCCAAGCGCGGGACGGGGAGCTGTTTTTT
few	TRBV20-1	-	12	TRBJ1-6	CSASRTRSPLHF	TGCAGTGCTTCCCGGACCCGCTCACCCCTCCACTTT
few	TRBV19	TRBD1	14	TRBJ2-1	CASSIGTGVDEQFF	TGTGCCAGTAGTATCGGGACAGGGGTTGATGAGCAGTTCTTC
few	TRBV12-3/TRBV12-4	TRBD2	17	TRBJ2-5	CASSLGLREGLGETQYF	TGTGCCAGCAGTTTAGGGTTGCGGGAGGGCCTTGGGGAGACCCAGTACTTC
-	TRBV4-3	-	13	TRBJ2-7	CASSQRTHGEQYF	TGCGCCAGCAGCCAACGTACCCATGGCGAGCAGTACTTC
few	TRBV7-2	TRBD1	16	TRBJ1-5	CASSRYGTGSSWPQHF	TGTGCCAGCAGCCGCTATGGGACAGGGTCATCGTGGCCCCAGCATTTT
few	TRBV7-6	-	16	TRBJ2-2	CASSLVLAFGTGELFF	TGTGCCAGCAGCTTAGTCCTAGCTTTCGGTACCGGGGAGCTGTTTTTT
-	TRBV7-9	-	16	TRBJ2-2	CASSPGVAANTGELFF	TGTGCCAGCAGCCCCGGTGTGGCCGCGAACACCGGGGAGCTGTTTTTT
-	TRBV30	TRBD1	15	TRBJ2-1	CAWIDRDRSYNEQFF	TGTGCCTGGATAGACCGGGACAGGAGTTACAATGAGCAGTTCTTC
-	TRBV7-7	TRBD1	17	TRBJ2-5	CASSRGTGTTGQETQYF	TGTGCCAGCAGCCGCGGGACAGGGACCACGGGTCAAGAGACCCAGTACTTC
few	TRBV20-1	TRBD1	14	TRBJ1-6	CSAPTGQLNSPLHF	TGCAGTGCTCCCACGGGACAGCTTAATTCACCCCTCCACTTT
few	TRBV12-3/TRBV12-4	-	14	TRBJ1-2	CASSSVGGPYGYTF	TGTGCCAGCAGTTCCGTGGGGGGACCCTATGGCTACACCTTC
many	TRBV5-1	-	15	TRBJ2-7	CASSVLWGTSYEQYF	TGCGCCAGCAGCGTCCTATGGGGGACCTCCTACGAGCAGTACTTC